This T cell receptor (beta chain) derives from a study of blood T cell repertoires in COVID-19. Overall study context: Acute and convalescent COVID-19 specimens originated in the United States, Italy and Spain. PBMCs, B-cell-depleted T cells, or T cells were the source of the cDNA or gDNA that made up the material.

Study processing details: How many nucleated cells were present was estimated from reference gene primer amplification. Only in-frame clones appear in the TCRdb table, and some are missing; sequencing was by immunoSEQ multiplex PCR. V, J and clone size reflect that table, while D and trimming were determined from the DNA. The table records 130,000 to 150,000 clones, about 86% of them present only once. With 2 bases removed from V and 1 base from J, the gap between germline ends came to 12 bases. This CDR3 comprises 15 residues. Germline V CDR1 and CDR2: SGHVS, FNYEAQ. The specimen was peripheral blood. The chain couples TRBV7-6 to TRBJ2-7; D perhaps matches TRBD2 (5 bases). The TCR sequence derives from a woman aged 45-60 years with active or convalescent COVID-19. CDR3 sequence: CASSLRVRRSYEQYF. The CDR3 nucleotides read TGTGCCAGCAGCTTAAGGGTCAGGAGGTCCTACGAGCAGTACTTC.